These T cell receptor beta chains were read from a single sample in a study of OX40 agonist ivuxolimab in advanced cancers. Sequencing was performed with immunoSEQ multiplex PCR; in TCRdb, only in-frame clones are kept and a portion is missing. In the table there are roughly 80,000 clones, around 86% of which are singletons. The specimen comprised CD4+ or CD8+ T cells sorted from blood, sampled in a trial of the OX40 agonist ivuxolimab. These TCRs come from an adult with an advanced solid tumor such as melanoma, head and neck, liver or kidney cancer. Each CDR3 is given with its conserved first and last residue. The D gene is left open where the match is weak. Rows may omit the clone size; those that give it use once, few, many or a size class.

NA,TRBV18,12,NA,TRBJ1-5,CASSPGDQPQHF,TGTGCCAGCTCACCGGGGGATCAGCCCCAGCATTTT
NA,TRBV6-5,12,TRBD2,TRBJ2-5,CASGRGVETQYF,TGTGCCAGCGGACGGGGGGTAGAGACCCAGTACTTC
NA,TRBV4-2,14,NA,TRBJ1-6,CASSQAFEGSPLHF,TGTGCCAGCAGCCAAGCGTTCGAAGGTTCACCCCTCCACTTT
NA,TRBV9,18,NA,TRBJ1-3,CASSVLPGTPASGNTIYF,TGTGCCAGCAGCGTCCTACCCGGGACGCCCGCGTCTGGAAACACCATATATTTT
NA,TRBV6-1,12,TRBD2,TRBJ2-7,CASSSRGGEQYF,TGTGCCAGCAGTTCCCGGGGGGGCGAGCAGTACTTC
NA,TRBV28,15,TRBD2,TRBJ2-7,CASSTRLAGLDEQYF,TGTGCCAGCAGTACCCGACTAGCGGGACTCGACGAGCAGTACTTC
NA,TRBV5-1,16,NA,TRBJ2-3,CASSLGLGGQADTQYF,TGCGCCAGCAGCTTAGGTCTCGGGGGTCAGGCAGATACGCAGTATTTT
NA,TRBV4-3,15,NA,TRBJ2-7,CASSRLGGGSYEQYF,TGCGCCAGCAGCCGGCTAGGGGGAGGGTCCTACGAGCAGTACTTC
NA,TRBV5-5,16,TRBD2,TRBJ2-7,CASSPTSGRAAYEQYF,TGTGCCAGCAGCCCCACTAGCGGGAGGGCCGCCTACGAGCAGTACTTC
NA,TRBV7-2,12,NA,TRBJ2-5,CASSRIGTTQYF,TGTGCCAGCAGTCGTATCGGAACGACCCAGTACTTC
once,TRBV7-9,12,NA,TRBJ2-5,CASSSAGPTQYF,TGTGCCAGCAGCTCGGCCGGGCCCACCCAGTACTTC
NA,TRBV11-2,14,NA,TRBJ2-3,CASSLGPRADTQYF,TGTGCCAGCAGCTTAGGACCCCGAGCGGATACGCAGTATTTT
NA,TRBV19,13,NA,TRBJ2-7,CASSIAEAYEQYF,TGTGCCAGTAGTATCGCCGAAGCCTACGAGCAGTACTTC
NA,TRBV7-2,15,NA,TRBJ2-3,CASSRGTRRGDTQYF,TGTGCCAGCTCCAGGGGTACTAGGAGGGGGGATACGCAGTATTTT
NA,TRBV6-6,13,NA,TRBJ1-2,CASSFARESGYTF,TGTGCCAGCAGTTTCGCCAGGGAGAGCGGCTACACCTTC
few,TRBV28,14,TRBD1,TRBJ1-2,CASTYQGAGYGYTF,TGTGCCAGCACCTACCAGGGGGCGGGCTATGGCTACACCTTC
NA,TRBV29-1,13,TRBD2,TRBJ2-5,CSAGGQGSETQYF,TGCAGCGCGGGGGGGCAGGGTTCGGAGACCCAGTACTTC
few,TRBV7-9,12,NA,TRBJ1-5,CASMGGTGPQHF,TGTGCCAGCATGGGGGGCACGGGGCCCCAGCATTTT
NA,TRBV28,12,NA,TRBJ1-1,CASSLTIREAFF,TGTGCCAGCAGTTTAACTATAAGGGAAGCTTTCTTT
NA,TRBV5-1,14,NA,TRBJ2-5,CASSPLGGQETQYF,TGCGCCAGCAGCCCCCTGGGCGGCCAAGAGACCCAGTACTTC
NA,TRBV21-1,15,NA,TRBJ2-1,CASSEGRGRRNEQFF,TGTGCCAGCAGCGAAGGGCGCGGGAGGCGCAATGAGCAGTTCTTC
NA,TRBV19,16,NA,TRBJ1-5,CASSIGEGASNQPQHF,TGTGCCAGTAGTATAGGTGAAGGGGCAAGCAATCAGCCCCAGCATTTT
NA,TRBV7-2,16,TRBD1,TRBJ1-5,CASSSPTGGGNQPQHF,TGTGCCAGCAGTTCCCCTACAGGGGGCGGCAATCAGCCCCAGCATTTT
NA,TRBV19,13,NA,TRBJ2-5,CASSIGTQETQYF,TGTGCCAGTAGTATAGGGACGCAAGAGACCCAGTACTTC
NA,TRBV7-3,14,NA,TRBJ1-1,CASSLQGGYTEAFF,TGTGCCAGCAGCTTACAAGGAGGGTACACTGAAGCTTTCTTT
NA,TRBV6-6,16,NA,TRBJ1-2,CASSYSSIPANYGYTF,TGTGCCAGCAGTTACTCGAGTATTCCGGCCAACTATGGCTACACCTTC
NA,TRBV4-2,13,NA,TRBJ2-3,CASSQGSGDTQYF,TGTGCCAGCAGCCAAGGGAGCGGGGATACGCAGTATTTT
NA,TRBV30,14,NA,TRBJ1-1,CAWSVTGRYTEAFF,TGTGCCTGGAGTGTAACGGGGAGGTACACTGAAGCTTTCTTT
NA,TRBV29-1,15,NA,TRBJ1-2,CSVLTALGSFYGYTF,TGCAGCGTTTTGACAGCTTTAGGTAGTTTCTATGGCTACACCTTC
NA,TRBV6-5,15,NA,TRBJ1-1,CASSYRETGSTEAFF,TGTGCCAGCAGTTACCGAGAGACAGGATCGACTGAAGCTTTCTTT
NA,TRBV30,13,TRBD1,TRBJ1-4,CAWRSRGLEKLFF,TGTGCCTGGAGATCAAGGGGGCTGGAAAAACTGTTTTTT
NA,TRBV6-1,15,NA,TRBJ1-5,CASSSQGLSNQPQHF,TGTGCCAGCTCATCCCAGGGGTTGAGCAATCAGCCCCAGCATTTT
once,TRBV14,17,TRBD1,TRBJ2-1,CASSPILPGTGVAEQFF,TGTGCCAGCAGCCCTATCCTACCAGGGACAGGGGTGGCTGAGCAGTTCTTC
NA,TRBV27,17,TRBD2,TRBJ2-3,CASSWGGGRPATDTQYF,TGTGCCAGCAGTTGGGGCGGGGGGCGGCCGGCCACAGATACGCAGTATTTT
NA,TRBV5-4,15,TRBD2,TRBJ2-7,CASSTGLAGVDEQYF,TGTGCCAGCAGCACCGGACTAGCGGGAGTAGACGAGCAGTACTTC
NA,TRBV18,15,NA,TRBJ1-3,CASSPTAGSGNTIYF,TGTGCCAGCTCACCAACGGCGGGGTCTGGAAACACCATATATTTT
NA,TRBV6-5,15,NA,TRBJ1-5,CASSPSWKNNQPQHF,TGTGCCAGCAGTCCCTCTTGGAAAAACAATCAGCCCCAGCATTTT
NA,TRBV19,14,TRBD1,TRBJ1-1,CADTGLQGGTEAFF,TGTGCCGACACGGGGTTACAGGGGGGGACTGAAGCTTTCTTT
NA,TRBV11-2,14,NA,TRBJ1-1,CASSLSSGGSEAFF,TGTGCCAGCAGCTTATCATCCGGTGGATCTGAAGCTTTCTTT
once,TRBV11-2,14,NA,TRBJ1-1,CASSLLGRNTEAFF,TGTGCCAGCAGCTTGCTCGGGCGGAACACTGAAGCTTTCTTT
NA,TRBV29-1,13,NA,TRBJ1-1,CSVEQRVNTEAFF,TGCAGCGTTGAGCAACGGGTGAACACTGAAGCTTTCTTT
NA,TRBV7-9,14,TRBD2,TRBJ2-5,CASSASGAGETQYF,TGTGCCAGCAGCGCTAGCGGGGCTGGGGAGACCCAGTACTTC
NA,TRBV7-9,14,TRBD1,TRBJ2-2,CASSQPTGVGELFF,TGTGCCAGCAGCCAACCCACAGGGGTCGGGGAGCTGTTTTTT
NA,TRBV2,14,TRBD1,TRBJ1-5,CASSVGGGGQPQHF,TGTGCCAGCAGTGTAGGAGGGGGCGGTCAGCCCCAGCATTTT
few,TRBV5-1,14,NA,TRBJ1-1,CASSSTGGHTEAFF,TGCGCCAGCAGCTCCACAGGAGGACACACTGAAGCTTTCTTT
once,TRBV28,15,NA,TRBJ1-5,CASTMSLGSNQPQHF,TGTGCCAGCACCATGAGCTTGGGTAGCAATCAGCCCCAGCATTTT